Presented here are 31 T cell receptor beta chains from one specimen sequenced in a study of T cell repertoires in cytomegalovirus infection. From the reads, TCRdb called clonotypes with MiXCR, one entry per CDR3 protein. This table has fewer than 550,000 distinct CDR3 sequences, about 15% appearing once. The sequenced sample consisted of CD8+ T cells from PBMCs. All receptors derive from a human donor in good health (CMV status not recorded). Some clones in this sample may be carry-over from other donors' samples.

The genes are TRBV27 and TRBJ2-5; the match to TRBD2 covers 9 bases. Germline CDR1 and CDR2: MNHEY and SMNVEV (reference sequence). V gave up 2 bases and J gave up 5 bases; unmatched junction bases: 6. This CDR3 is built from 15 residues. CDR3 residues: CASSLMASGKETQYF. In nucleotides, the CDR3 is TGTGCCAGCAGTTTAATGGCTAGCGGGAAGGAGACCCAGTACTTC.

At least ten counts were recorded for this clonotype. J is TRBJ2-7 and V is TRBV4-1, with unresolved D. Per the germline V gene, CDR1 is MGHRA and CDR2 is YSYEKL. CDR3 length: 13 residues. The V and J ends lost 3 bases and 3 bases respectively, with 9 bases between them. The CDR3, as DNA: TGCGCCAGCAGCCAGGCGTACCTCTACGAGCAGTACTTC. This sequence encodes CASSQAYLYEQYF.

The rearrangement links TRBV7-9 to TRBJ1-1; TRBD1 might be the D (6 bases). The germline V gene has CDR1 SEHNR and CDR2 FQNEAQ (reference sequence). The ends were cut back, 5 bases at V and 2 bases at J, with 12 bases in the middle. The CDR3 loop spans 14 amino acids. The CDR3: CASSPRQVNTEAFF. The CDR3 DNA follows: TGTGCCAGCAGCCCCAGACAGGTTAACACTGAAGCTTTCTTT.

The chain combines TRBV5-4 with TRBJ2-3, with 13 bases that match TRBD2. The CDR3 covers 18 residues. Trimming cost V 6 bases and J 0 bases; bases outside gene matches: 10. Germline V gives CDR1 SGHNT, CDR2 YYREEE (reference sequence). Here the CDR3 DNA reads TGTGCCAGCATTCCTACTAGCGGGAGGGCTAAGAGCACAGATACGCAGTATTTT. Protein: CASIPTSGRAKSTDTQYF. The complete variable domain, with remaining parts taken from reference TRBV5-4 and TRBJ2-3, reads ETGVTQSPTHLIKTRGQQVTLRCSSQSGHNTVSWYQQALGQGPQFIFQYYREEENGRGNFPPRFSGLQFPNYSSELNVNALELDDSALYLCASIPTSGRAKSTDTQYFGPGTRLTVL.

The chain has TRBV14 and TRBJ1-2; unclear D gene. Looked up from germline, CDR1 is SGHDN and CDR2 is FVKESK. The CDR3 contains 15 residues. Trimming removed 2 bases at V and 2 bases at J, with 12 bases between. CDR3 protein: CASSQSGSGNYGYTF. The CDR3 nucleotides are TGTGCCAGCAGCCAAAGTGGCAGCGGAAACTATGGCTACACCTTC.

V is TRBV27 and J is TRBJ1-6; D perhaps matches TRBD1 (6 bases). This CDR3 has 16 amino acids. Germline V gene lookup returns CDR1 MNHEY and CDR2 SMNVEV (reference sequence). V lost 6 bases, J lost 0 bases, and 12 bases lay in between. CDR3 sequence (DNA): TGTGCCAGCAGCGCTGGAGGGGGCTCCTATAATTCACCCCTCCACTTT. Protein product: CASSAGGGSYNSPLHF.

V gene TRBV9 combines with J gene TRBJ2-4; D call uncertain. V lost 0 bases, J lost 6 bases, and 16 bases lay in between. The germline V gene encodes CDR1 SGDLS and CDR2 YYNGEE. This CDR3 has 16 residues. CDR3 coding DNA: TGTGCCAGCAGCGTAGGATCGGATCCGGTAAGAAACATTCAGTACTTC. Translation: CASSVGSDPVRNIQYF.

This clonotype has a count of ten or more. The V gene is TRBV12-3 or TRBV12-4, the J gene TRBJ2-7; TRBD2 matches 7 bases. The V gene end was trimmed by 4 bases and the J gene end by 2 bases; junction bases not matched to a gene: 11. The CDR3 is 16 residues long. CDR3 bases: TGTGCCAGCAGTTCCCCGGGGGGAGCTGATGCCTACGAGCAGTACTTC. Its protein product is CASSSPGGADAYEQYF.

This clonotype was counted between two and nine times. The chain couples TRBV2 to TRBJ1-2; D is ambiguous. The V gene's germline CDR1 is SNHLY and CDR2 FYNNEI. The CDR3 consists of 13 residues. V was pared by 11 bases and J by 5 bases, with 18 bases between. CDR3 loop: CACPRDATYGYTF. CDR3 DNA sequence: TGTGCCTGCCCCCGGGATGCCACTTATGGCTACACCTTC. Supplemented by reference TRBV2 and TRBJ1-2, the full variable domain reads EPEVTQTPSHQVTQMGQEVILRCVPISNHLYFYWYRQILGQKVEFLVSFYNNEISEKSEIFDDQFSVERPDGSNFTLKIRSTKLEDSAMYFCACPRDATYGYTFGSGTRLTVV.

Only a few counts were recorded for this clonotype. CDR3 DNA sequence: TGTGCCAGCAGCTTACTCAGGGAGGCTTTCTTT. Translating gives CASSLLREAFF. The J gene is TRBJ1-1, the V gene TRBV5-6; D perhaps matches TRBD1 (5 bases). The CDR3 spans 11 residues. The V and J ends lost 2 bases and 11 bases respectively, with 10 bases between them. From germline, CDR1 is SGHDT and CDR2 YYEEEE.

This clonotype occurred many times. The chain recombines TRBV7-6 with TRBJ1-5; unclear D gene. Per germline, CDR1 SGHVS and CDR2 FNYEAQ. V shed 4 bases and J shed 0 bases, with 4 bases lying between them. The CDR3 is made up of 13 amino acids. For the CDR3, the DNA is TGTGCCAGCAGCTCCAATAGCAATCAGCCCCAGCATTTT. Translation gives CASSSNSNQPQHF.

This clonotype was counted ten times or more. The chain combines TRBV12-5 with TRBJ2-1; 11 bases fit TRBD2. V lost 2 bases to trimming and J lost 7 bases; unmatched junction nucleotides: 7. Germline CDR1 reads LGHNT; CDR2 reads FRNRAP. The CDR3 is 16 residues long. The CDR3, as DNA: TGTGCTAGTGGTTTGCCCTTAGCGGGAGGGCGAAATGAGCAGTTCTTC. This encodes CASGLPLAGGRNEQFF. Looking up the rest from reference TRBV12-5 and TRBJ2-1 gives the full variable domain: DARVTQTPRHKVTEMGQEVTMRCQPILGHNTVFWYRQTMMQGLELLAYFRNRAPLDDSGMPKDRFSAEMPDATLATLKIQPSEPRDSAVYFCASGLPLAGGRNEQFFGPGTRLTVL.

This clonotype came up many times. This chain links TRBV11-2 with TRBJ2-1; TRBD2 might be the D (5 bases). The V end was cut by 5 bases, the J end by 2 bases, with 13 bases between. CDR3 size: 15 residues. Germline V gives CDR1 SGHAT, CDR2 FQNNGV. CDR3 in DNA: TGTGCCAGCAGCACAACCGGGGAAACCTACAATGAGCAGTTCTTC. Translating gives CASSTTGETYNEQFF.

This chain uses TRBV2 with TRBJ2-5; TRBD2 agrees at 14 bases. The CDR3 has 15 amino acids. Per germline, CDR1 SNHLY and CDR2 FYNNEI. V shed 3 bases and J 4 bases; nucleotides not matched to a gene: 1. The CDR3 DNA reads TGTGCCAGCAGTGAGGGACTAGCGGGGGCAGAGACCCAGTACTTC. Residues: CASSEGLAGAETQYF.

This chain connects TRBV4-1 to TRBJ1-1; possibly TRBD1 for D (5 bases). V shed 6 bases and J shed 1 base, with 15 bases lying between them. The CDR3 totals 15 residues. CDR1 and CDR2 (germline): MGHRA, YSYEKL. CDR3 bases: TGCGCCAGCAGGCAGAGAACGACAGCGAACACTGAAGCTTTCTTT. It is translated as CASRQRTTANTEAFF.

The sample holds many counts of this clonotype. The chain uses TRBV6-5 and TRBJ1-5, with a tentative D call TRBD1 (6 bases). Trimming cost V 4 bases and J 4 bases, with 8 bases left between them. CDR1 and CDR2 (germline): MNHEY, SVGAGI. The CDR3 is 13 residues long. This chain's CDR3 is CASSWTVNQPQHF. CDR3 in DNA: TGTGCCAGCAGTTGGACAGTTAATCAGCCCCAGCATTTT.

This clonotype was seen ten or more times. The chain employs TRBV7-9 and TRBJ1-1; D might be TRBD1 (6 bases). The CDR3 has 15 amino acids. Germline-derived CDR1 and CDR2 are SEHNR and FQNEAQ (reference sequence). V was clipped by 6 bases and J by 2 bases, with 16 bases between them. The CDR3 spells CASSWWGGANTEAFF. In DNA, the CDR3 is TGTGCCAGCAGTTGGTGGGGGGGGGCAAACACTGAAGCTTTCTTT.

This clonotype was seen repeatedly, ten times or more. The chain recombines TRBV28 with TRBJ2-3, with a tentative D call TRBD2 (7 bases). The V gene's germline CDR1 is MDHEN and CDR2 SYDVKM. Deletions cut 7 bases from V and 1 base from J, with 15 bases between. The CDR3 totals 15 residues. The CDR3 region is CASTLGGAGTDTQYF. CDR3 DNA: TGTGCCAGCACCCTAGGGGGGGCGGGCACAGATACGCAGTATTTT.

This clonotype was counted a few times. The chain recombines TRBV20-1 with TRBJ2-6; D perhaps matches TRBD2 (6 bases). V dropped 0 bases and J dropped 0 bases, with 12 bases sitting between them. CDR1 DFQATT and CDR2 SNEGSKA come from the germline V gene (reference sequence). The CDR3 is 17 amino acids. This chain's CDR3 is CSARDRREVSGANVLTF. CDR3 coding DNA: TGCAGTGCTAGAGATCGCAGGGAGGTCTCTGGGGCCAACGTCCTGACTTTC.

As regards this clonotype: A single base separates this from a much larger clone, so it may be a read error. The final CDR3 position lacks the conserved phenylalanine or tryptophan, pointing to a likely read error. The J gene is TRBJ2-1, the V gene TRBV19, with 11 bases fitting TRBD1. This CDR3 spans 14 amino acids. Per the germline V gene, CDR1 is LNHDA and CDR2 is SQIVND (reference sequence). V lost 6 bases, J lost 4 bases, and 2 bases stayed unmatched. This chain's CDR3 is CASSRDRGYNEQFL. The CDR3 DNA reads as TGTGCCAGTAGCCGGGACAGGGGGTACAATGAGCAGTTCTTA.

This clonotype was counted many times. The CDR3 is CASSYLDRVRLLPLEQYF. The CDR3 DNA follows: TGTGCCAGCAGTTACTTGGACAGGGTGAGGCTCCTACCGCTCGAGCAGTACTTC. V and J are TRBV6-5 and TRBJ2-7, with 8 bases matching TRBD1. Germline CDR1 is MNHEY and CDR2 is SVGAGI. This CDR3 has 18 residues. The ends lost 1 base at V and 6 bases at J; junction bases unmatched: 17.

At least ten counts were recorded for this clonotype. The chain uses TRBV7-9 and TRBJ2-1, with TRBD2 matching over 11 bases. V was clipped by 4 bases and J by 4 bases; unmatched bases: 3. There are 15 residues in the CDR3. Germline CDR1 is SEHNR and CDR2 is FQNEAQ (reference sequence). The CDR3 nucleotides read TGTGCCAGCAGCTCAACTAGCGGGGGTTACAATGAGCAGTTCTTC. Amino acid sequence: CASSSTSGGYNEQFF.

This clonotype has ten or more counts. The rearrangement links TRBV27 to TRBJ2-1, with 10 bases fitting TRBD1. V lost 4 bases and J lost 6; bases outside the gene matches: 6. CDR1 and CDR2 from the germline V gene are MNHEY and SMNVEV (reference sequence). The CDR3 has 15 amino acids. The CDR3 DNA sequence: TGTGCCAGCAGTTCACCGGGACAGGGGCCCAATGAGCAGTTCTTC. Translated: CASSSPGQGPNEQFF.

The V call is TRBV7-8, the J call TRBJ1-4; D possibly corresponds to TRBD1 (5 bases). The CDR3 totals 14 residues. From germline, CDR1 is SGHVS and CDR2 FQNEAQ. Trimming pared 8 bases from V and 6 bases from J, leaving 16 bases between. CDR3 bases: TGTGCCAGCGCCCCCGGGGGGTTGTATGAAAAACTGTTTTTT. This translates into CASAPGGLYEKLFF.

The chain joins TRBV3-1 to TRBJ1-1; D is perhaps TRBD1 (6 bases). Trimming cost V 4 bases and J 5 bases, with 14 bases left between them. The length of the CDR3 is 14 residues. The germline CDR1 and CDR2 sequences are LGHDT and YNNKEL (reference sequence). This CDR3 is CASSLDLTGTEAFF. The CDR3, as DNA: TGTGCCAGCAGCCTAGACCTAACAGGGACTGAAGCTTTCTTT.

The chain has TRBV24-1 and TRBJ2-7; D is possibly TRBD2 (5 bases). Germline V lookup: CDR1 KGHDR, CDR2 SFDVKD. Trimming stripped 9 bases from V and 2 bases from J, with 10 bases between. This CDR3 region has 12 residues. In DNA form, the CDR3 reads TGTGCCACCGCAAACGGGGCCTACGAGCAGTACTTC. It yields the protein CATANGAYEQYF.

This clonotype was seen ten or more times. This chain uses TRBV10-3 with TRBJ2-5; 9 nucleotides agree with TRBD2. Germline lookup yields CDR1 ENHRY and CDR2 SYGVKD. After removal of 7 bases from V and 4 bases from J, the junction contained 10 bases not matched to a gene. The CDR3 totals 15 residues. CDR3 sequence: CAIKEASGERETQYF. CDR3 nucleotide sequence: TGTGCCATCAAGGAGGCTAGCGGGGAGCGAGAGACCCAGTACTTC.

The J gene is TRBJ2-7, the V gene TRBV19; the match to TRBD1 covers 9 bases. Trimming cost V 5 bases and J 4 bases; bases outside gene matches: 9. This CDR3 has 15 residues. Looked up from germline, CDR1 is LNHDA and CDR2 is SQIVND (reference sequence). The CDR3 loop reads CASSPPGTGWYEQYF. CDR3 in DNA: TGTGCCAGTAGTCCACCCGGGACAGGGTGGTACGAGCAGTACTTC.

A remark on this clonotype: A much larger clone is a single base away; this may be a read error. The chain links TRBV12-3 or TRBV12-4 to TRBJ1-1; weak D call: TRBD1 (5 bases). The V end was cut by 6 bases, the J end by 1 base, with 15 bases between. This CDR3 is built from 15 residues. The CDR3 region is CASRVGAGENTEAFF. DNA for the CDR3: TGTGCCAGCAGGGTAGGGGCCGGGGAGAACACTGAAGCTTTCTTT.

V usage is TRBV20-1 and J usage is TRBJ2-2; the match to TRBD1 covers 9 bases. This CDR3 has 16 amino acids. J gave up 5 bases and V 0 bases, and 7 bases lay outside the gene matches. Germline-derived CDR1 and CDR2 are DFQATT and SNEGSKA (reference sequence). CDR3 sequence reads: CSARDDGTGQTGELFF. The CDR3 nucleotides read TGCAGTGCTAGAGACGACGGGACAGGGCAAACCGGGGAGCTGTTTTTT.

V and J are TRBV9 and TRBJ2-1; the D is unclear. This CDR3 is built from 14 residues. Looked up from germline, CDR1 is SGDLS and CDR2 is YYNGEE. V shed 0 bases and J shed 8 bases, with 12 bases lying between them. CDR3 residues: CASSVGRAKDEQFF. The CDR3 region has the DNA TGTGCCAGCAGCGTAGGACGGGCCAAGGATGAGCAGTTCTTC.